These 8 T cell receptor beta chains were sequenced from one sample in a study of blood T cell repertoires in COVID-19. The data were produced by immunoSEQ multiplex PCR, yet TCRdb's version contains in-frame clones alone and is incomplete. The data show a few hundred thousand clones, approximately 86% seen once. Material for sequencing was peripheral blood. These receptor sequences come from a man aged 35-49 years who had recovered from COVID-19.

This clone has a single count. This chain uses TRBV4-3 with TRBJ2-7, with D tentatively TRBD2 (5 bases). The CDR3 runs to 16 residues. Germline V gene lookup returns CDR1 LGHNA and CDR2 YSLEER. Trimming removed 4 bases at V and 3 bases at J, with 19 bases between. The CDR3 bases are TGCGCCAGCAGCCGACTTCCGTCGGACTCCTACTACGAGCAGTACTTC. Translating gives CASSRLPSDSYYEQYF.

The rearrangement links TRBV6-6 to TRBJ2-7; D gene unclear. Germline-derived CDR1 and CDR2 are MNHNY and SVGAGI (reference sequence). V was cut by 4 bases and J by 0 bases, with 4 bases left in between. This CDR3 region has 12 residues. CDR3 sequence: CASSFSSYEQYF. The CDR3 region has the DNA TGTGCCAGCAGTTTTAGCTCCTACGAGCAGTACTTC.

The chain employs TRBV4-3 and TRBJ1-4; D not certain. This CDR3 comprises 14 residues. The V gene lost 5 bases and the J gene lost 0 bases, with 7 bases spanning the gap. Germline CDR1 and CDR2: LGHNA and YSLEER. Here the CDR3 reads CASSGLATNEKLFF. DNA of the CDR3: TGCGCCAGCAGCGGGCTCGCAACTAATGAAAAACTGTTTTTT.

The chain is built from TRBV2 and TRBJ2-2, with 11 nucleotides matching TRBD2. Germline loops: CDR1 SNHLY, CDR2 FYNNEI. Trimming cost V 4 bases and J 6 bases; bases outside gene matches: 4. CDR3 size: 15 residues. The CDR3 nucleotides read TGTGCCAGCAGTGTTGCACTAGCGGGGGCCGGGGAGCTGTTTTTT. It is translated as CASSVALAGAGELFF. Filled out from reference TRBV2 and TRBJ2-2, the complete variable domain reads EPEVTQTPSHQVTQMGQEVILRCVPISNHLYFYWYRQILGQKVEFLVSFYNNEISEKSEIFDDQFSVERPDGSNFTLKIRSTKLEDSAMYFCASSVALAGAGELFFGEGSRLTVL.

This sequence joins TRBV4-3 and TRBJ1-2; D is unclear. CDR3 length: 15 residues. Trimming pared 4 bases from V and 4 bases from J, leaving 16 bases between. The germline V gene encodes CDR1 LGHNA and CDR2 YSLEER. The CDR3 nucleotides are TGCGCCAGCAGCCTCAATTGGGCTGACCCCTATGGCTACACCTTC. Its protein product is CASSLNWADPYGYTF.

The gene calls are TRBV18 and TRBJ2-1, with D perhaps TRBD2 (7 bases). Germline V gene lookup returns CDR1 KGHSH and CDR2 LQKENI. The V end lost 4 bases, the J end lost 0 bases, and 25 bases lay between the germline ends. The length of the CDR3 is 20 residues. The CDR3 region is CASSRRQVLRGLSSYNEQFF. The CDR3 DNA follows: TGTGCCAGCTCACGAAGACAGGTTTTGCGGGGGCTCAGCTCCTACAATGAGCAGTTCTTC.

V gene TRBV3-1 (or the pseudogene TRBV3-2) combines with J gene TRBJ1-1; TRBD1 aligns across 8 bases. CDR1 and CDR2 from the germline V gene are LGHDT and YNNKEL (reference sequence). This CDR3 region has 14 residues. The J segment lost 5 bases and the V segment lost 8 bases, leaving 10 bases of the junction unmatched. The CDR3 reads CASRTQGARTEAFF. CDR3 nucleotide sequence: TGTGCCAGCCGTACGCAGGGGGCTAGAACTGAAGCTTTCTTT.

This chain links TRBV4-1 with TRBJ2-3; TRBD2 matches 16 bases. J gave up 5 bases and V 3 bases, and 11 bases lay outside the gene matches. From germline, CDR1 is MGHRA and CDR2 YSYEKL. The CDR3 loop spans 19 amino acids. The CDR3 loop is CASSHSSGTSGRVRDTQYF. Written as DNA, the CDR3 is TGCGCCAGCAGCCATTCTTCCGGGACTAGCGGGAGGGTGAGAGATACGCAGTATTTT.